This TCR beta chain was sequenced for a study of cytomegalovirus exposure and HLA in healthy donors. General study points: Several of the most significant clusters were apparently associated with common viral pathogens in a later analysis. In a later analysis, 15,000 to 20,000 TCR beta sequences were associated with HLA alleles at 0.05 false discovery rate. Earlier results showed most TCR beta V segments being productive about 90% or about 30% of the time.

Concerning this clone: Its target is unknown.

The PCR used 60 Vbeta and 13 Jbeta primers. Per the original methods: Among the unique TCR beta chains that a later analysis counted, about 81 million in all, 10 million to 11 million were shared. The repertoire was sequenced with immunoSEQ multiplex PCR; TCRdb's copy has only in-frame clones and lacks some. V, J and clone size were drawn from that table, and D and trimming were deduced from the DNA. The sample yields more than 150,000 clones, over 80% seen once. V was pared by 0 bases and J by 5 bases, with 16 bases between. CDR1 and CDR2 (germline): MGHDK, SYGVNS. The CDR3 length is 16 residues. This TCR was recovered from a man aged 35 to 55 in good health and CMV-seropositive. This chain uses TRBV25-1 with TRBJ2-5; possibly TRBD1 for D (5 bases). The material sequenced was PBMCs. The CDR3 DNA reads as TGTGCCAGCAGTGAATATAGAGGCCAGGGTGGGGAGACCCAGTACTTC. It translates to CASSEYRGQGGETQYF.